The present TCR beta chain was sequenced within a study of T cells in Graves' hyperthyroidism and ophthalmopathy. The CDR3 is 13 amino acids. The V end lost 3 bases, the J end lost 5 bases, and 8 bases lay between the germline ends. Germline CDR1 reads DFQATT; CDR2 reads SNEGSKA (reference sequence). There were TCR beta CDR3 regions amplified from RNA transcripts. The TCR CDR3 was amplified in a first-round RT-PCR using the HTBI primer set. TCRdb ran MiXCR on the multiplex PCR reads and lists one entry per CDR3 protein. The table has 500,000 to 650,000 distinct CDR3 sequences, about 46% seen once. The receptor comes from an adult woman with Graves' disease, either hyperthyroidism or ophthalmopathy (not recorded which). Sequencing input: peripheral blood or thyroid tissue (not recorded which). This sequence joins TRBV20-1 and TRBJ1-6; D perhaps matches TRBD1 (5 bases). CDR3 in DNA: TGCAGTGCTAGCGCGGACAATAATTCACCCCTCCACTTT. This codes for CSASADNNSPLHF.